A single sample is the source of the 10 T cell receptor beta chains below, sequenced in a study of OX40 agonist ivuxolimab in advanced cancers. TCRdb keeps only in-frame clones here, not all; method: immunoSEQ multiplex PCR. This table has about 15,000 clones, about four fifths appearing once. Sequenced material: CD4+ or CD8+ T cells sorted from blood, taken in a trial of the OX40 agonist ivuxolimab. These receptors originate from an adult with an advanced solid tumor such as melanoma, head and neck, liver or kidney cancer.

The chain employs TRBV27 and TRBJ2-6, with a weak D call TRBD2 (6 bases). The CDR3 extends over 18 amino acids. V was clipped by 6 bases and J by 0 bases, with 18 bases between them. CDR1 is MNHEY and CDR2 is SMNVEV in the germline V gene (reference sequence). CDR3 amino acids: CASRISGTSYSGANVLTF. CDR3 nucleotides: TGTGCCAGCAGAATTTCTGGGACTTCCTACTCTGGGGCCAACGTCCTGACTTTC. Based on the CDR3 plus reference TRBV27 and TRBJ2-6, the full variable domain is EAQVTQNPRYLITVTGKKLTVTCSQNMNHEYMSWYRQDPGLGLRQIYYSMNVEVTDKGDVPEGYKVSRKEKRNFPLILESPSPNQTSLYFCASRISGTSYSGANVLTFGAGSRLTVL.

The J gene is TRBJ1-2, the V gene TRBV9; perhaps TRBD1 as D (6 bases). Germline V gene lookup returns CDR1 SGDLS and CDR2 YYNGEE. The V and J ends lost 1 base and 2 bases respectively, with 21 bases between them. The CDR3 extends over 18 amino acids. For the CDR3, the DNA is TGTGCCAGCAGCGTATCGGTATCGTCCCGGAGGGGGAACTATGGCTACACCTTC. Translated: CASSVSVSSRRGNYGYTF.

J is TRBJ1-3 and V is TRBV28; the D gene is possibly TRBD1 (6 bases). The germline gives CDR1 MDHEN, CDR2 SYDVKM. V was cut by 5 bases and J by 0 bases, with 14 bases left in between. The CDR3 covers 16 residues. The CDR3 DNA is TGTGCCAGCAGTCGCGTTTGGACAGACTCTGGAAACACCATATATTTT. Protein sequence: CASSRVWTDSGNTIYF.

The chain uses TRBV29-1 and TRBJ1-2, with D perhaps TRBD1 (5 bases). This CDR3 contains 11 residues. Trimming stripped 6 bases from V and 4 bases from J, with 9 bases between. Per the germline V gene, CDR1 is SQVTM and CDR2 is ANQGSEA. This CDR3 is CSVYDSYGYTF. DNA for the CDR3: TGCAGCGTGTACGACAGCTATGGCTACACCTTC.

The V and J genes are TRBV28 and TRBJ2-5; D uncertain. Germline lookup yields CDR1 MDHEN and CDR2 SYDVKM. Trimming cost V 7 bases and J 4 bases, with 16 bases left between them. This CDR3 region has 14 residues. DNA for the CDR3: TGTGCCAGCACCCTGTCGGTAAGACGAGAGACCCAGTACTTC. This sequence encodes CASTLSVRRETQYF.

The CDR3 nucleotides are TGTGCCAGCAGCGTAGGCGGGGGGGCGAATGAGCAGTTCTTC. This codes for CASSVGGGANEQFF. The rearrangement uses TRBV9 and TRBJ2-1, with 9 bases matching TRBD2. This CDR3 comprises 14 residues. Germline V CDR1 and CDR2: SGDLS, YYNGEE. Trimming at V came to 0 bases and at J to 7 bases, leaving 2 bases not matched to a gene.

V usage is TRBV5-1 and J usage is TRBJ2-1, with 12 bases aligning to TRBD2. The J segment lost 5 bases and the V segment lost 2 bases, leaving 2 bases of the junction unmatched. From germline, CDR1 is SGHRS and CDR2 YFSETQ. The CDR3 is made up of 15 amino acids. The CDR3 loop reads CASSFLAGGHNEQFF. The CDR3 nucleotides read TGCGCCAGCAGCTTCCTAGCGGGGGGGCACAATGAGCAGTTCTTC.

The genes are TRBV7-8 and TRBJ2-1; D call uncertain. The CDR3 spans 15 residues. In germline, CDR1 is SGHVS, CDR2 FQNEAQ. The germline V and J ends were trimmed by 3 bases and 5 bases, with 14 bases remaining between them. The CDR3 coding sequence is TGTGCCAGCAGCTTGGGGTTACCTGGGGACAATGAGCAGTTCTTC. This gives the protein CASSLGLPGDNEQFF.

V usage is TRBV10-3 and J usage is TRBJ2-7; TRBD2 is a possible D gene (5 bases). V lost 10 bases and J 2 bases, leaving 12 bases between the germline ends. CDR3 length equals 12 residues. CDR1 is ENHRY and CDR2 is SYGVKD in the germline V gene. Written as DNA, the CDR3 is TGTGCCACCAGGACTGGCACCTACGAGCAGTACTTC. It yields the protein CATRTGTYEQYF.

The chain combines TRBV2 with TRBJ2-7; the match to TRBD1 covers 8 bases. Per germline, CDR1 SNHLY and CDR2 FYNNEI. The CDR3 is made up of 14 amino acids. V lost 7 bases to trimming and J lost 7 bases; unmatched junction nucleotides: 12. CDR3 protein: CASNVGQGAREQYF. CDR3 DNA: TGTGCCAGCAACGTGGGGCAGGGGGCAAGGGAGCAGTACTTC.